This TCR beta chain is drawn from a study of blood T cell repertoires in COVID-19. Study-wide background: Samples of COVID-19 (acute and convalescent) were obtained from the United States, Italy and Spain. The cDNA or gDNA used as material had been derived from T cells, B-cell-depleted T cells, or PBMCs.

Original processing notes: How many nucleated cells were present was estimated from reference gene primer amplification. The assay was immunoSEQ multiplex PCR, and TCRdb's table has in-frame clones only and misses some. V and J calls and clone size are as listed in that table; D and trimming were resolved from the DNA. This sample carries a few hundred thousand clones, approximately 84% of them seen once, and the ten largest clones take roughly 4.1%. Trimming left V 5 bases short and J 7 bases short, with 17 bases between. Per the germline V gene, CDR1 is MNHNY and CDR2 is SVGAGI (reference sequence). This CDR3 contains 15 residues.

The V and J genes are TRBV6-6 and TRBJ1-4; D gene uncertain. The receptor was isolated from a man in his fifties with acute or convalescent COVID-19. Sequencing was carried out using peripheral blood. CDR3 residues: CASSLEGSRGEKLFF. Written as DNA, the CDR3 is TGTGCCAGCAGTCTTGAGGGTTCGAGAGGTGAAAAACTGTTTTTT.